These 14 T cell receptor beta chains came from one sample sequenced in a study of Graves' ophthalmopathy and Graves' hyperthyroidism. From RNA, the CDR3 regions of TCR beta chains were amplified and sequenced. After a first-round RT-PCR with HTBI primers, a second-round multiplex PCR was run. TCRdb fed the multiplex PCR reads into MiXCR, producing one record per CDR3 protein. The sample yields about 1.1 million distinct CDR3 sequences, about 40% seen once. The specimen was peripheral blood or thyroid tissue (not recorded which). These receptors were collected from an adult man with Graves' hyperthyroidism.

This clonotype was detected ten times or more. The rearrangement uses TRBV10-3 and TRBJ1-2, with 9 bases aligning to TRBD1. CDR1 and CDR2 (germline): ENHRY, SYGVKD. This CDR3 is 13 amino acids long. V was clipped by 6 bases and J by 7 bases; unmatched bases: 6. In DNA form, the CDR3 reads TGTGCCATCAGGCCGGGACAGGGCAGTGGCTACACCTTC. Encoded protein: CAIRPGQGSGYTF.

This clonotype was seen at least ten times. The chain combines TRBV10-3 with TRBJ1-1; D call uncertain. The CDR3 is 12 amino acids. Trimming cost V 4 bases and J 8 bases, with 11 bases left between them. Germline V lookup: CDR1 ENHRY, CDR2 SYGVKD. In DNA form, the CDR3 reads TGTGCCATCAGTGGGTCGTGGGAAGAAGCTTTCTTT. This codes for CAISGSWEEAFF.

The rearrangement uses TRBV27 and TRBJ2-5; D is uncertain. Trimming pared 6 bases from V and 2 bases from J, leaving 19 bases between. This CDR3 is built from 16 residues. Germline V gene data show CDR1 as MNHEY and CDR2 as SMNVEV (reference sequence). CDR3 region: CASSLTWAETQETQYF. In DNA form, the CDR3 reads TGTGCCAGCAGCCTAACGTGGGCGGAAACACAAGAGACCCAGTACTTC.

Points on this clonotype: A read error is possible here, since a much larger clone lies one base away. The chain couples TRBV29-1 to TRBJ2-5, with D perhaps assigned TRBD1 or TRBD2 (5 bases each). The CDR3 runs 12 residues. Germline assignment: CDR1 SQVTM and CDR2 ANQGSEA. This chain's CDR3 is CSARGGKEIQYF. The CDR3 coding sequence is TGCAGCGCGAGGGGTGGAAAAGAGATCCAGTACTTC.

This clonotype showed up many times. The chain links TRBV12-3 or TRBV12-4 to TRBJ2-5, with 11 bases aligning to TRBD2. The V and J ends lost 4 bases and 3 bases, in that order; junction bases with no gene match: 7. This CDR3 is built from 16 residues. Here the CDR3 DNA reads TGTGCCAGCAGTTACGGGACTAGCGGTGAAAAAGAGACCCAGTACTTC. Protein sequence: CASSYGTSGEKETQYF.

This clonotype turned up a few times. The V call is TRBV6-5, the J call TRBJ1-1; 7 nucleotides align to TRBD1. The germline V gene encodes CDR1 MNHEY and CDR2 SVGAGI. This CDR3 region has 15 residues. With 5 bases clipped from V and 1 base from J, the junction kept 7 bases outside the gene matches. The CDR3 DNA is TGTGCCAGCAGTGACCCCGGGACAGAGAACACTGAAGCTTTCTTT. Encoded protein: CASSDPGTENTEAFF.

This clonotype showed up many times. V usage is TRBV20-1 and J usage is TRBJ1-5; the match to TRBD1 covers 8 bases. The J segment lost 4 bases and the V segment lost 4 bases, leaving 6 bases of the junction unmatched. Germline V gives CDR1 DFQATT, CDR2 SNEGSKA (reference sequence). The CDR3 is made up of 14 amino acids. CDR3 DNA: TGCAGTGCTATTGCAGGGGGCGGGAATCAGCCCCAGCATTTT. It codes for CSAIAGGGNQPQHF.

The rearrangement uses TRBV10-3 and TRBJ1-1; a weak D match, TRBD1 (5 bases). CDR1 ENHRY and CDR2 SYGVKD come from the germline V gene. CDR3 length equals 14 residues. Trimming left V 4 bases short and J 5 bases short, with 14 bases between. The chain's CDR3 is CAISGTQGRTEAFF. The CDR3 DNA sequence: TGTGCCATCAGTGGCACGCAGGGTCGGACTGAAGCTTTCTTT.

In this sample, this clonotype turned up many times. The V gene is TRBV20-1, the J gene TRBJ2-7; 8 nucleotides match TRBD1. CDR3 length: 14 amino acids. Losses at the gene ends were 2 bases for V and 4 bases for J; bases not matched to a gene: 7. Looked up from germline, CDR1 is DFQATT and CDR2 is SNEGSKA (reference sequence). For the CDR3, the DNA is TGCAGTGCTAGAAGCCGGACAGGGACTTACGAGCAGTACTTC. Translating it yields CSARSRTGTYEQYF.

This clonotype was observed at least ten times. The chain is built from TRBV29-1 and TRBJ2-7; D tentatively fits TRBD1 or TRBD2 (5 bases each). Germline loops: CDR1 SQVTM, CDR2 ANQGSEA. Trimming shortened V by 7 bases and J by 2 bases, and 15 bases separated the two germline ends. The CDR3 totals 13 residues. CDR3 DNA: TGCAGCGCCGGGGTGGACACCCCCTACGAGCAGTACTTC. This sequence encodes CSAGVDTPYEQYF.

This clonotype was observed a few times. The rearrangement links TRBV9 to TRBJ2-5; 10 positions agree with TRBD2. The CDR3 spans 15 residues. Germline values: CDR1 SGDLS, CDR2 YYNGEE. The ends lost 4 bases at V and 3 bases at J; junction bases unmatched: 6. The CDR3 reads CASSQSSGREETQYF. As DNA, the CDR3 is TGTGCCAGCAGCCAATCCAGCGGGAGGGAAGAGACCCAGTACTTC.

The chain has TRBV15 and TRBJ2-3; D remains unclear. CDR1 and CDR2 (germline): LNHNV, YYDKDF (reference sequence). The CDR3 length is 13 residues. The V and J ends lost 8 bases and 0 bases respectively, with 9 bases between them. Here the CDR3 reads CATAPPSTDTQYF. In nucleotides, the CDR3 is TGTGCCACCGCCCCACCTAGCACAGATACGCAGTATTTT.

This clonotype showed up many times. The chain employs TRBV5-8 and TRBJ2-7; TRBD1 might be the D (6 bases). Germline lookup yields CDR1 SGHTS and CDR2 YDEGEE. The CDR3 is 14 residues long. V was pared by 0 bases and J by 6 bases, with 13 bases between. CDR3 coding DNA: TGTGCCAGCAGCTTGGAGGTCAGGGGATTCGAGCAGTACTTC. Protein product: CASSLEVRGFEQYF. The variable domain in full, completed from reference TRBV5-8 and TRBJ2-7, reads EAGVTQSPTHLIKTRGQQATLRCSPISGHTSVYWYQQALGLGLQFLLWYDEGEERNRGNFPPRFSGRQFPNYSSELNVNALELEDSALYLCASSLEVRGFEQYFGPGTRLTVT.

This clonotype was picked up a small number of times. This rearrangement joins TRBV10-1 to TRBJ2-5; unclear D gene. Germline CDR1 reads WNHNN; CDR2 reads SYGVQD (reference sequence). V lost 2 bases and J lost 7, with 11 bases in between. The CDR3 is 13 residues long. CDR3 nucleotides: TGCGCCAGCAGTGAGGACGCCGTAACGACCCAGTACTTC. Translating gives CASSEDAVTTQYF.